This is a list of T cell receptor beta chains from one sample in a study of early T cells in non-severe SARS-CoV-2 infection. TCRdb called the 5' RACE reads again in MiXCR, with one record for every CDR3 protein. The repertoire holds approximately 56,000 distinct CDR3 sequences, with 8% to 11% as singletons. Sequencing was performed on whole blood. All receptors derive from an adult who was a healthcare worker with PCR-confirmed SARS-CoV-2 infection or an uninfected control (not recorded which). CDR3s include the opening cysteine and the closing phenylalanine or tryptophan. D genes are given only for firm matches. For some rows the clone size is stated as once, few or many, or as a class when expanded; others skip it.

clone_size: -
j_call: TRBJ2-1
v_call: TRBV5-1
d_call: -
cdr3_nt: TGCGCCAGCAGCTTGGAGGTGATCAGTATGTACAATGAGCAGTTCTTC
cdr3_aa: CASSLEVISMYNEQFF

clone_size: many
j_call: TRBJ2-1
v_call: TRBV6-2/TRBV6-3
d_call: -
cdr3_nt: TGTGCCCTGAAGGGGCCCTACAATGAGCAGTTCTTC
cdr3_aa: CALKGPYNEQFF

clone_size: many
j_call: TRBJ1-2
v_call: TRBV5-1
d_call: TRBD1
cdr3_nt: TGCGCCAGCAGCTCCGGGACAGCCGACTATGGCTACACCTTC
cdr3_aa: CASSSGTADYGYTF

clone_size: many
j_call: TRBJ2-3
v_call: TRBV7-2
d_call: TRBD2
cdr3_nt: TGTGCCAGCAGCTTAGTAGGGACTAGCGGGAGAATCCCTTTGACGCAGTATTTT
cdr3_aa: CASSLVGTSGRIPLTQYF

clone_size: -
j_call: TRBJ2-7
v_call: TRBV7-2
d_call: TRBD1
cdr3_nt: TGTGCCAGCAGCTTGGACCCCGGGACAGGCTACGAGCAGTACTTC
cdr3_aa: CASSLDPGTGYEQYF

clone_size: -
j_call: TRBJ2-7
v_call: TRBV6-5
d_call: -
cdr3_nt: TGTGCCAGCAGACGGACAGCAAGCTCCTACGAGCAGTACTTC
cdr3_aa: CASRRTASSYEQYF

clone_size: few
j_call: TRBJ2-3
v_call: TRBV20-1
d_call: -
cdr3_nt: TGCAGTGCTAGAGATCTCCAAGATACGCAGTATTTT
cdr3_aa: CSARDLQDTQYF

clone_size: many
j_call: TRBJ1-1
v_call: TRBV29-1
d_call: -
cdr3_nt: TGCAGCGTCTTGCCGCCAGGGCAAGCTTTCTTT
cdr3_aa: CSVLPPGQAFF

clone_size: -
j_call: TRBJ2-5
v_call: TRBV6-6
d_call: -
cdr3_nt: TGTGCCAGCAGTCCCGGATCCATTCAAGAGACCCAGTACTTC
cdr3_aa: CASSPGSIQETQYF

clone_size: many
j_call: TRBJ2-3
v_call: TRBV27
d_call: -
cdr3_nt: TGTGCCAGCAGTCCAAAGACAGTGAGTCTTTCAGATACGCAGTATTTT
cdr3_aa: CASSPKTVSLSDTQYF

clone_size: many
j_call: TRBJ2-1
v_call: TRBV4-1
d_call: TRBD2
cdr3_nt: TGCGCCAGCAGCCCGGGACTAGCGGTCTTGAATGAGCAGTTCTTC
cdr3_aa: CASSPGLAVLNEQFF

clone_size: -
j_call: TRBJ2-2
v_call: TRBV19
d_call: TRBD2
cdr3_nt: TGTGCCAGTCGCCTGCGGGAGGGCCTGACCGGGGAGCTGTTTTTT
cdr3_aa: CASRLREGLTGELFF

clone_size: few
j_call: TRBJ2-7
v_call: TRBV29-1
d_call: -
cdr3_nt: TGCAGCGCTCTTGGCAGTGCCTACGAGCAGTACTTC
cdr3_aa: CSALGSAYEQYF

clone_size: few
j_call: TRBJ2-3
v_call: TRBV11-2
d_call: TRBD2
cdr3_nt: TGTGCCAGCAATAACCTAGCGGGAGGGAGCACAGATACGCAGTATTTT
cdr3_aa: CASNNLAGGSTDTQYF

clone_size: few
j_call: TRBJ1-1
v_call: TRBV6-2/TRBV6-3
d_call: TRBD1
cdr3_nt: TGTGCCAGCAGTTACTGGGGACAGGGCACTGAAGCTTTCTTT
cdr3_aa: CASSYWGQGTEAFF

clone_size: many
j_call: TRBJ2-3
v_call: TRBV29-1
d_call: -
cdr3_nt: TGCAGCGGTACTAGGCCAGATACGCAGTATTTT
cdr3_aa: CSGTRPDTQYF

clone_size: few
j_call: TRBJ2-2
v_call: TRBV7-2
d_call: TRBD1
cdr3_nt: TGTGCCAGCAGCTCACTGAGACAGGGCCGGGAGCTGTTTTTT
cdr3_aa: CASSSLRQGRELFF

clone_size: -
j_call: TRBJ2-7
v_call: TRBV5-4
d_call: -
cdr3_nt: TGTGCCAGCAGCGTGGGACTCAGCTCCTACGAGCAGTACTTC
cdr3_aa: CASSVGLSSYEQYF

clone_size: many
j_call: TRBJ2-7
v_call: TRBV6-2/TRBV6-3
d_call: -
cdr3_nt: TGTGCCAGCAGTTTTCGGCCAGGCTTTACCTACGAGCAGTACTTC
cdr3_aa: CASSFRPGFTYEQYF

clone_size: -
j_call: TRBJ2-7
v_call: TRBV6-5
d_call: -
cdr3_nt: TGTGCCAGCAGTTCCCAGAAGGGTGAGCAGTACTTC
cdr3_aa: CASSSQKGEQYF

clone_size: -
j_call: TRBJ1-2
v_call: TRBV19
d_call: -
cdr3_nt: TGTGCCAGTAGTATAGATCTCCAGACTAACTATGGCTACACCTTC
cdr3_aa: CASSIDLQTNYGYTF

clone_size: many
j_call: TRBJ2-1
v_call: TRBV6-2/TRBV6-3
d_call: TRBD2
cdr3_nt: TGTGCCAGCAGTGAAGATCCGGGACTAGCGGGAGAGTTCTACAATGAGCAGTTCTTC
cdr3_aa: CASSEDPGLAGEFYNEQFF

clone_size: few
j_call: TRBJ2-3
v_call: TRBV4-2
d_call: -
cdr3_nt: TGTGCCAGCAGCCAAGAGGTTTCCGGCGGGTTACGGGGTACGCAGTATTTT
cdr3_aa: CASSQEVSGGLRGTQYF

clone_size: -
j_call: TRBJ2-2
v_call: TRBV20-1
d_call: -
cdr3_nt: TGCAGTGCTAGACTCGCCCTGAACACCGGGGAGCTGTTTTTT
cdr3_aa: CSARLALNTGELFF

clone_size: -
j_call: TRBJ2-2
v_call: TRBV10-2
d_call: TRBD1
cdr3_nt: TGCGCCACCCGATCCGCAAGGACAGGGCGAACCGGGGAGCTGTTTTTT
cdr3_aa: CATRSARTGRTGELFF

clone_size: -
j_call: TRBJ2-7
v_call: TRBV20-1
d_call: -
cdr3_nt: TGCAGTGCTAGGTCCGGGGGAGGATCCTACGAGCAGTACTTC
cdr3_aa: CSARSGGGSYEQYF

clone_size: many
j_call: TRBJ2-7
v_call: TRBV20-1
d_call: TRBD2
cdr3_nt: TGCAGTGCTGAGAAGCGGGAGTCCTACGAGCAGTACTTC
cdr3_aa: CSAEKRESYEQYF

clone_size: many
j_call: TRBJ1-6
v_call: TRBV18
d_call: -
cdr3_nt: TGTGCCAGCTCACCGAGAGACTGGAATTCACCCCTCCACTTT
cdr3_aa: CASSPRDWNSPLHF

clone_size: many
j_call: TRBJ2-5
v_call: TRBV7-2
d_call: -
cdr3_nt: TGTGCCAGCAGCTTAATGATGGGATACCAAGAGACCCAGTACTTC
cdr3_aa: CASSLMMGYQETQYF

clone_size: many
j_call: TRBJ1-4
v_call: TRBV12-3/TRBV12-4
d_call: TRBD1
cdr3_nt: TGTGCCAGCAGTTCGGGACAGGGATCTGAAAAACTGTTTTTT
cdr3_aa: CASSSGQGSEKLFF

clone_size: many
j_call: TRBJ1-2
v_call: TRBV19
d_call: -
cdr3_nt: TGTGCCAGTAGTAACTCCAGGATCTATGGCTACACCTTC
cdr3_aa: CASSNSRIYGYTF

clone_size: few
j_call: TRBJ2-4
v_call: TRBV7-2
d_call: TRBD2
cdr3_nt: TGTGCCAGCAGCTTTAGCGGGAGGGCAAATGGAGGCATTCAGTACTTC
cdr3_aa: CASSFSGRANGGIQYF

clone_size: many
j_call: TRBJ2-5
v_call: TRBV29-1
d_call: -
cdr3_nt: TGCAGCGTTGAGGAAGAGACCCAGTACTTC
cdr3_aa: CSVEEETQYF

clone_size: many
j_call: TRBJ2-7
v_call: TRBV10-3
d_call: TRBD1
cdr3_nt: TGTGCCATCAGTGCCACCGGGACAGGGACAGGCGAGCAGTACTTC
cdr3_aa: CAISATGTGTGEQYF

clone_size: few
j_call: TRBJ2-3
v_call: TRBV7-6
d_call: -
cdr3_nt: TGTGCCAGCAGCTTAGGGCAATACATCTACACAGATACGCAGTATTTT
cdr3_aa: CASSLGQYIYTDTQYF

clone_size: -
j_call: TRBJ2-7
v_call: TRBV7-2
d_call: TRBD2
cdr3_nt: TGTGCCAGCGGCTTCGGACTAGCGGGAGGGGTCTCCTACGAGCAGTACTTC
cdr3_aa: CASGFGLAGGVSYEQYF

clone_size: -
j_call: TRBJ1-5
v_call: TRBV25-1
d_call: TRBD1
cdr3_nt: TGTGCCAGCATGGGCAGGGGGCCCTATAGCAATCAGCCCCGGCATTTT
cdr3_aa: CASMGRGPYSNQPRHF

clone_size: many
j_call: TRBJ1-4
v_call: TRBV29-1
d_call: -
cdr3_nt: TGCAGCGTTAAGGCAGGGGATGAAAAACTGTTTTTT
cdr3_aa: CSVKAGDEKLFF

clone_size: many
j_call: TRBJ1-1
v_call: TRBV7-9
d_call: -
cdr3_nt: TGTGCCAGCTCACCTAGGGGGTTTTTTCACACTGAAGCTTTCTTT
cdr3_aa: CASSPRGFFHTEAFF

clone_size: many
j_call: TRBJ2-1
v_call: TRBV19
d_call: TRBD2
cdr3_nt: TGTGCCAGTAGTATAGACCCAGCGGGGATCAATGAGCAGTTCTTC
cdr3_aa: CASSIDPAGINEQFF

clone_size: -
j_call: TRBJ2-7
v_call: TRBV3-1
d_call: -
cdr3_nt: TGTGCCAGCAGTCTATTCGGAGGGGACGAGCAGTACTTC
cdr3_aa: CASSLFGGDEQYF

clone_size: many
j_call: TRBJ2-3
v_call: TRBV14
d_call: -
cdr3_nt: TGTGCCAGCAGCTCACGAGCGGGTCGCACAGATACGCAGTATTTT
cdr3_aa: CASSSRAGRTDTQYF